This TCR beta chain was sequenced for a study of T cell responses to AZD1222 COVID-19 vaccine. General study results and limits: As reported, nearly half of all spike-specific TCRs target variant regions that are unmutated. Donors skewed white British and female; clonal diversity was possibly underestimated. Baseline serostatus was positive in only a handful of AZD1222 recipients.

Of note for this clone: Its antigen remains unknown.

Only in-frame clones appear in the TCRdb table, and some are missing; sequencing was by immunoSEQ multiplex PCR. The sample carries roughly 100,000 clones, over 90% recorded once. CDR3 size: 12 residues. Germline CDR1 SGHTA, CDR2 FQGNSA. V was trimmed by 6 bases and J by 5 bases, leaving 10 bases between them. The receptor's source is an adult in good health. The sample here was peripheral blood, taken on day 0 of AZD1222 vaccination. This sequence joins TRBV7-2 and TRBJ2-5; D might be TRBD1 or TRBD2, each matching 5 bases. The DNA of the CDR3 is TGTGCCAGCAGGTGGGGCGGGGAGACCCAGTACTTC. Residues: CASRWGGETQYF.